This TCR beta chain was retrieved from a study of blood T cell repertoires in COVID-19 (dated by TCRdb to 2019 to 2021). For the study in its entirety: Samples covering the acute and convalescent phases of COVID-19 were provided by collaborators in the United States, Italy and Spain. A freely available public database, intended as a resource for researchers studying the immune response to SARS-CoV-2, is where the repertoires were released. Where available, HLA class I and class II types were taken from metadata supplied by the sample provider and were not determined by assay-based typing. The dataset comprised deeply sampled blood TCRbeta repertoires from subjects exposed to, actively infected with, or recovered from COVID-19. The material from the prospective study consisted of cDNA or gDNA derived from T cells, B-cell-depleted T cells, or PBMCs. Samples came from the ongoing ImmuneRACE study (first 160 participants) plus 1,254 subjects from 6 global collaborators. Nearly every sample came with metadata listing a de-identified subject ID, COVID-19 status, age in years and sex.

The paper's findings and limits, for the study overall: The amount of clinical and demographic metadata varied by source and participant and was provided uncurated.

TCRbeta CDR3 regions were amplified from genomic DNA using the immunoSEQ Assay, a bias-controlled multiplex PCR. The source study handled its data this way. Nucleated cell counts per sample were estimated from amplification of reference gene primers within the assay. To quantify the absolute abundance of each unique TCRbeta CDR3 rearrangement, sequence reads were collapsed and filtered. For each sample, productive Simpson clonality was calculated as the square root of Simpson's diversity index over productive rearrangements. What TCRdb holds here is the immuneACCESS table cut down to in-frame rearrangements. Part of the clones is not present; checked against another copy, under half of the missing clones reflect an unresolved V gene, and the others are unexplained. That table furnishes V, J and clone size, whereas the DNA furnished D and trimming. The sample table lists more than 150,000 clones, approximately 87% of them with a count of one. Together, the top ten hold around 2.3% of the sample.

The collaborating institutions used their own protocols to collect whole blood in K2EDTA tubes. For TCRbeta analysis, collaborator samples were shipped as frozen whole blood, as isolated PBMCs, or as DNA extracted from either sample type. Note on this clone: Its specific antigen is unknown. No much larger clone exists at a distance of one base, and base qualities are not known.

The source of this sequence is a man aged 40-49 years with active or convalescent COVID-19. The sample was peripheral blood.

CDR3 loop: CASSQWGHTPYGYTF. The DNA reads as follows: TGTGCCAGCAGCCAATGGGGACACACTCCCTATGGCTACACCTTC. The sequence is built from TRBV3-1 (or the pseudogene TRBV3-2) and TRBJ1-2, with TRBD1 tentatively as D gene (6 bases match). From the cysteine through the phenylalanine, the CDR3 covers 15 amino acids. The only DNA kept is the CDR3, 45 bases in frame from the first base. CDR1 and CDR2 are read off the germline V gene (reference sequence) as LGHDT and YNNKEL. V loses 2 bases, J loses 4 bases, and the germline ends lie 14 bases apart.